Sequencing of this TCR beta chain was carried out in a study of Tregs in tolerant kidney transplant recipients. Whole-study findings and limits: Biological reproducibility was not directly addressed in this study. Expanding Tregs on activated donor B cells appeared to best identify donor-specific TCRbeta clones.

Unstimulated Tregs (CD4+CD25+CD127-) and CD4+CD25- non-Tregs were sorted from PBMCs. Thawed PBMCs were rested overnight at 37°C with 200 to 250 IU/ml IL-2 before regulatory T cell sorting. Germline CDR1 is SGHRS and CDR2 is YFSETQ. V lost 6 bases, J lost 4 bases, and 1 base stayed unmatched. This CDR3 has 12 amino acids. As regards this clone: Antigen unknown.

TCRdb's table, derived via immunoSEQ multiplex PCR, lists solely in-frame clones and lacks some. In the table there are about 46,000 clones, roughly nine tenths of which are singletons. This receptor was identified in a human donor in good health. The sequencing sample was made of Tregs from blood. The chain carries TRBV5-1 and TRBJ2-7; 10 bases match TRBD1. The CDR3 DNA sequence: TGCGCCAGCATGGGACAGGGGTACGAGCAGTACTTC. Protein sequence: CASMGQGYEQYF.